These T cell receptor beta chains were read from a single sample in a study of T cell clonotyping in hematopoietic cell transplantation. Using immunoSEQ multiplex PCR, the repertoire was profiled, and TCRdb retains in-frame clones only, with some absent. This table holds around 7,300 clones, around 88% found once. Sequencing used peripheral blood mononuclear cells, obtained before stem cell transplant. The receptors originated from a man aged 25-45 years with acute myeloid leukemia. Some clones in this sample may be carry-over from other donors' samples. Each CDR3 is given with its conserved first and last residue. A D gene is named only where the DNA matches it firmly. Where a row states a size, it is once, few, many or the class of an expanded clone; other rows omit it.

cdr3_nt	cdr3_aa	j_call	clone_size	v_call	d_call
TGTGCCAGCCGGCCTACAGGGGTAGACCAGCCCCAGCATTTT	CASRPTGVDQPQHF	TRBJ1-5	NA	TRBV6-5	TRBD1
TGTGCCAGCAGTTTGGACGAGCAGTACTTC	CASSLDEQYF	TRBJ2-7	NA	TRBV25-1	NA
TGTGCCAGCAGTCGCCTAGCGGGAGGTTCAGATACGCAGTATTTT	CASSRLAGGSDTQYF	TRBJ2-3	NA	TRBV6-6	TRBD2
TGTGCCAGCAGCACAGGGGTTAACTATGGCTACACCTTC	CASSTGVNYGYTF	TRBJ1-2	NA	TRBV6-5	TRBD1
TGTGCCAGTAGTATAGCTGGGGAGACCCAGTACTTC	CASSIAGETQYF	TRBJ2-5	once	TRBV19	NA
TGTGCCAGCAGCTTAGAGGGGGCGAGCAATCAGCCCCAGCATTTT	CASSLEGASNQPQHF	TRBJ1-5	NA	TRBV7-2	TRBD1
TGTGCCAGCAGCCCGCGGGCAGGAAAGTTGAACACTGAAGCTTTCTTT	CASSPRAGKLNTEAFF	TRBJ1-1	NA	TRBV7-2	NA
TGTGCCAGCAGCTTAGATCTTCGACAGAATGAAAAACTGTTTTTT	CASSLDLRQNEKLFF	TRBJ1-4	NA	TRBV7-9	NA
TGTGCCAGCAGCTTAGACCCTAGCTACGAGCAGTACTTC	CASSLDPSYEQYF	TRBJ2-7	NA	TRBV7-6	NA
TGCAGCGTTATGGGCGGGTGGACAGATACGCAGTATTTT	CSVMGGWTDTQYF	TRBJ2-3	NA	TRBV29-1	NA
TGCGCCAGCATCCCACTAGCACAGGGGGCGAACACCGGGGAGCTGTTTTTT	CASIPLAQGANTGELFF	TRBJ2-2	NA	TRBV5-1	TRBD1
TGTGCCAGCAGTTTTGCGGGGGGCACCAATGAGCAGTTCTTC	CASSFAGGTNEQFF	TRBJ2-1	NA	TRBV25-1	TRBD2
TGCGCCAGCAGGCTCGTCGGGGGTTCAAATGAAAAACTGTTTTTT	CASRLVGGSNEKLFF	TRBJ1-4	once	TRBV4-1	NA
TGTGCCAGCAGTCCCTCGGCCGGGACACTTCGTAACTATGGCTACACCTTC	CASSPSAGTLRNYGYTF	TRBJ1-2	NA	TRBV25-1	NA
TGTGCCTGGAGCTTCGGGGCGACCGGGGAGCTGTTTTTT	CAWSFGATGELFF	TRBJ2-2	NA	TRBV30	NA
TGTGCCAGCGGCCCAGCGGAGGTATACGAGCAGTACTTC	CASGPAEVYEQYF	TRBJ2-7	NA	TRBV28	NA
TGTGCCAGCTCACCTGTAACCATACCGGGTGGCTACACCTTC	CASSPVTIPGGYTF	TRBJ1-2	NA	TRBV18	NA
TGCGCCAGCACTAATGGGCCAGATACGCAGTATTTT	CASTNGPDTQYF	TRBJ2-3	NA	TRBV5-1	NA
TGTGCCAGCAGCCAAGAGGGGGACGGAGCCTACGAGCAGTACTTC	CASSQEGDGAYEQYF	TRBJ2-7	NA	TRBV4-2	NA
TGTGCCACCCTGGCCGATCCCCGGAATGAGCAGTTCTTC	CATLADPRNEQFF	TRBJ2-1	once	TRBV19	NA
TGTGCCAGCAGCTTAGCGCTTGGCAGGGAGCGGGGAGATACGCAGTATTTT	CASSLALGRERGDTQYF	TRBJ2-3	NA	TRBV7-2	TRBD2
TGCGCCAGCAGCTTGGTAGGCCTAGGGAACACCGGGGAGCTGTTTTTT	CASSLVGLGNTGELFF	TRBJ2-2	NA	TRBV5-1	NA
TGTGCCAGCAGTTATCAGGGCGGAGCTTTCTTT	CASSYQGGAFF	TRBJ1-1	NA	TRBV6-5	NA
TGTGCCTGGAGTAGGACTGAAGCTTTCTTT	CAWSRTEAFF	TRBJ1-1	NA	TRBV30	NA
TGTGCCAGCAGCCCCCATACATACGAGCAGTACTTC	CASSPHTYEQYF	TRBJ2-7	NA	TRBV6-1	NA
TGTGCTAGTGGTTCCTCAACGGGACAGGGCTACAATGAGCAGTTCTTC	CASGSSTGQGYNEQFF	TRBJ2-1	NA	TRBV12-5	TRBD1
TGTGCCAGCAGTTTTCTCCCGGGGGTTTACGCCTTC	CASSFLPGVYAF	TRBJ1-2	once	TRBV28	NA
TGCGCCAGCAGTCATCTTAGCGGAGTGAACACCGGGGAGCTGTTTTTT	CASSHLSGVNTGELFF	TRBJ2-2	once	TRBV4-3	NA
TGTGCCTGGGCCCGACGCGCCTACGAGCAGTACTTC	CAWARRAYEQYF	TRBJ2-7	NA	TRBV30	NA
TGTGCCAGCAGTGAGTTTGGGGGACAGGGTTTTCGCGAGCAGTACTTC	CASSEFGGQGFREQYF	TRBJ2-7	once	TRBV6-1	TRBD1
TGTGCCAGCAGCTCCTCCGGGAGAAGCTCCTACAATGAGCAGTTCTTC	CASSSSGRSSYNEQFF	TRBJ2-1	NA	TRBV5-6	NA
TGTGCCAGTTCTTTCCTTGGGACTGAAGCTTTCTTT	CASSFLGTEAFF	TRBJ1-1	NA	TRBV19	NA
TGTGCCAGCTCACCCCTTTCAACTGGGGCAGATACACAGTATTTT	CASSPLSTGADTQYF	TRBJ2-3	NA	TRBV18	NA
TGTGCCAGCAGTCTGGGGCACAGCACAGATACGCAGTATTTT	CASSLGHSTDTQYF	TRBJ2-3	few	TRBV25-1	NA
TGTGCCAGCAGGAACACTGATCGGAACACTGAAGCTTTCTTT	CASRNTDRNTEAFF	TRBJ1-1	NA	TRBV6-4	NA
TGTGCCAGCAGCTCCTATGGGAACGAGCAGTACTTC	CASSSYGNEQYF	TRBJ2-7	NA	TRBV5-5	NA
TGCGCCAGCAGCGCGGGACTAGCGGGAGCCACAGATACGCAGTATTTT	CASSAGLAGATDTQYF	TRBJ2-3	NA	TRBV5-1	TRBD2
TGTGCCAGCAGCTTAGATTGGAGAGAGCAGTACTTC	CASSLDWREQYF	TRBJ2-7	NA	TRBV7-2	NA
TGTGCCTGGAGTGTAACCCGGCTAAATACGCAGTATTTT	CAWSVTRLNTQYF	TRBJ2-3	NA	TRBV30	NA
TGTGCCAGCAGCAAAAGGTTGGAGGGGTTCGCCCACTACGAGCAGTACTTC	CASSKRLEGFAHYEQYF	TRBJ2-7	NA	TRBV7-2	NA
TGTGCCAGCAGCTTAGGGTCTAGCGGGAGCCGACTGGAGCAGTACTTC	CASSLGSSGSRLEQYF	TRBJ2-7	NA	TRBV7-8	TRBD2
TGTGCCTGGAGTGTAAGGCGTGGGGGTCCAAGGCTCAACGAGCAGTACTTC	CAWSVRRGGPRLNEQYF	TRBJ2-7	NA	TRBV30	NA
TGTGCCAGCAGCTTAGCCCCGGGCCCCCTCACCTTC	CASSLAPGPLTF	TRBJ1-2	few	TRBV7-9	NA
TGTGCCAGCAGTATTAGTCAAACGAACACTGAAGCTTTCTTT	CASSISQTNTEAFF	TRBJ1-1	NA	TRBV28	NA
TGCAGTGCTAGAGAGGGTAGTGAGCAGTTCTTC	CSAREGSEQFF	TRBJ2-1	NA	TRBV20-1	NA
TGTGCCTGGACTCCAGGGGCGGCTGAAGCTTTCTTT	CAWTPGAAEAFF	TRBJ1-1	NA	TRBV30	NA